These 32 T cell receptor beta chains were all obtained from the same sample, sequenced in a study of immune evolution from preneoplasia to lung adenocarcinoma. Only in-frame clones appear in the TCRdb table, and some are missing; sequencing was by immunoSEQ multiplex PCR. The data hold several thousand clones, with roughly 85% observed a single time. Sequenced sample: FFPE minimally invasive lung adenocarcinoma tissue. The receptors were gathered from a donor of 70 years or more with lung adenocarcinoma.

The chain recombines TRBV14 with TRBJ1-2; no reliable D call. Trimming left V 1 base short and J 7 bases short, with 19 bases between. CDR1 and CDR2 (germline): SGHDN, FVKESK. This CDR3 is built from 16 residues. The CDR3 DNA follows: TGTGCCAGCAGCCAAGTGACCGGGTGGGGTATTTCTGGCTACACCTTC. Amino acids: CASSQVTGWGISGYTF.

This CDR3 is CASSLGDPNYEQYF. CDR3 sequence (DNA): TGCGCCAGCAGCTTGGGAGACCCAAACTACGAGCAGTACTTC. The chain combines TRBV5-1 with TRBJ2-7; no clear D gene. Looked up from germline, CDR1 is SGHRS and CDR2 is YFSETQ. V lost 0 bases, J lost 3 bases, and 10 bases lay in between. The CDR3 has 14 amino acids. Based on the CDR3 plus reference TRBV5-1 and TRBJ2-7, the full variable domain is KAGVTQTPRYLIKTRGQQVTLSCSPISGHRSVSWYQQTPGQGLQFLFEYFSETQRNKGNFPGRFSGRQFSNSRSEMNVSTLELGDSALYLCASSLGDPNYEQYFGPGTRLTVT.

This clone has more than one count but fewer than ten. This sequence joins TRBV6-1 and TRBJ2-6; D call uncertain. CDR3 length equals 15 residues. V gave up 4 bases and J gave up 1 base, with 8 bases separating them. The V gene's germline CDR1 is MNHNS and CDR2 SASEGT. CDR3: CASSATRSGANVLTF. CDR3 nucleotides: TGTGCCAGCAGTGCGACCCGGTCTGGGGCCAACGTCCTGACTTTC.

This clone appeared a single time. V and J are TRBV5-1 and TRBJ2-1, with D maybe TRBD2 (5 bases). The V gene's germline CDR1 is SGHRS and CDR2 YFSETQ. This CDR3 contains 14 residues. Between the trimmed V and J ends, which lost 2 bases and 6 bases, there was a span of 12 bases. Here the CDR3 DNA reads TGCGCCAGCAGCTTCAGTAGCGCATCCAATGAGCAGTTCTTC. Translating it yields CASSFSSASNEQFF. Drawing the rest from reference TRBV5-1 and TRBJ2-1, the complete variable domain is KAGVTQTPRYLIKTRGQQVTLSCSPISGHRSVSWYQQTPGQGLQFLFEYFSETQRNKGNFPGRFSGRQFSNSRSEMNVSTLELGDSALYLCASSFSSASNEQFFGPGTRLTVL.

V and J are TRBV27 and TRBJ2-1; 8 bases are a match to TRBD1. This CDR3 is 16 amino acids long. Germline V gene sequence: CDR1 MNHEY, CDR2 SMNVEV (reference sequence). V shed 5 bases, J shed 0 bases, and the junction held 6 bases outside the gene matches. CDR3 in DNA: TGTGCCAGCAGTCTGGACAGGGTAACCTCCTACAATGAGCAGTTCTTC. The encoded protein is CASSLDRVTSYNEQFF.

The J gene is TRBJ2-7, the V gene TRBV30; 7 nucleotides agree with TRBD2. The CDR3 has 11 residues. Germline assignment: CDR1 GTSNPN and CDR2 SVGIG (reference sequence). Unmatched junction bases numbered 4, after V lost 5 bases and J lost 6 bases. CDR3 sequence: CAWGLVAEQYF. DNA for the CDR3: TGTGCCTGGGGACTAGTCGCCGAGCAGTACTTC.

The CDR3 spells CASSPDRYYEQYF. DNA for the CDR3: TGTGCCAGCAGCCCGGACAGGTACTACGAGCAGTACTTC. V and J are TRBV11-2 and TRBJ2-7; TRBD1 matches at 7 bases. V was pared by 5 bases and J by 3 bases, with 4 bases of the junction left unmatched. CDR1 is SGHAT, CDR2 FQNNGV, per germline. This CDR3 is built from 13 residues.

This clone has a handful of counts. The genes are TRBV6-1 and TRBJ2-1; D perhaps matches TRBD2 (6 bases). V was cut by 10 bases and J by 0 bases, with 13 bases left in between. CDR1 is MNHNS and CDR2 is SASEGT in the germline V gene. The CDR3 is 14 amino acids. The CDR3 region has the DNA TGTGCCACCGGGACTTTTAGCTCCTACAATGAGCAGTTCTTC. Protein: CATGTFSSYNEQFF.

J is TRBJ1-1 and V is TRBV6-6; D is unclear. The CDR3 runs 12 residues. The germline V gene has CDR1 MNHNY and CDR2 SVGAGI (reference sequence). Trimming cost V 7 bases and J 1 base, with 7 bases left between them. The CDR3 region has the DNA TGTGCCAGCATTGATCCGAACACTGAAGCTTTCTTT. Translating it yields CASIDPNTEAFF.

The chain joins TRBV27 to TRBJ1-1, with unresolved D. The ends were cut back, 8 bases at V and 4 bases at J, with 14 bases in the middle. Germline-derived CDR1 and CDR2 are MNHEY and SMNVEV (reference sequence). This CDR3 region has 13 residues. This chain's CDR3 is CASCPEKATEAFF. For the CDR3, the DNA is TGTGCCAGCTGCCCGGAGAAGGCCACTGAAGCTTTCTTT.

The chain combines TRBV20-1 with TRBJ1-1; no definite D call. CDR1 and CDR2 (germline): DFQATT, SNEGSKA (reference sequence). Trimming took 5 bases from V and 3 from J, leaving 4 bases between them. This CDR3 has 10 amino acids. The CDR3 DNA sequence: TGCAGTGCTTTTGACACTGAAGCTTTCTTT. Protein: CSAFDTEAFF.

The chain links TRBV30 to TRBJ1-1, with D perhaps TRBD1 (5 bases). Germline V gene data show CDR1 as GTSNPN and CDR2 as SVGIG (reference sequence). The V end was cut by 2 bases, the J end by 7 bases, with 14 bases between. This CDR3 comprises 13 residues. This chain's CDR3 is CAWSLKQEHEAFF. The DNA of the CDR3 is TGTGCCTGGAGTCTTAAACAGGAACATGAAGCTTTCTTT.

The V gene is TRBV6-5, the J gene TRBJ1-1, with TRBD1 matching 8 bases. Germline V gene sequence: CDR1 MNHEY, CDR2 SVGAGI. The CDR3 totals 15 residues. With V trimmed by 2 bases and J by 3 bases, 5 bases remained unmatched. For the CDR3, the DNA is TGTGCCAGCAGTTACACGACAGGGGAAGACACTGAAGCTTTCTTT. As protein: CASSYTTGEDTEAFF.

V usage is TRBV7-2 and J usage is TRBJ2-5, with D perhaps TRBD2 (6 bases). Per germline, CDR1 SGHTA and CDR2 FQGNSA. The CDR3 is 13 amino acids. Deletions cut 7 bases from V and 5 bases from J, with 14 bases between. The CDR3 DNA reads TGTGCCAGCAACCCCGGTGGGGGGGAGACCCAGTACTTC. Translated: CASNPGGGETQYF.

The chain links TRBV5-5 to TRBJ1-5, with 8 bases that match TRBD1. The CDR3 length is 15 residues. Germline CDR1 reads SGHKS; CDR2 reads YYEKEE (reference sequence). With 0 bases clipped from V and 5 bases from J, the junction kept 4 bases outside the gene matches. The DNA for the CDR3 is TGTGCCAGCAGCTTGGGACAGGGGAGGGATCAGCCCCAGCATTTT. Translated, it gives CASSLGQGRDQPQHF.

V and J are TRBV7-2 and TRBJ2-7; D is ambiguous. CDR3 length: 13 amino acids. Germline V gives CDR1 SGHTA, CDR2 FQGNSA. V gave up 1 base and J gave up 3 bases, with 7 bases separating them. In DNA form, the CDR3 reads TGTGCCAGCAGCTTAGGGGTAGACTACGAGCAGTACTTC. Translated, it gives CASSLGVDYEQYF.

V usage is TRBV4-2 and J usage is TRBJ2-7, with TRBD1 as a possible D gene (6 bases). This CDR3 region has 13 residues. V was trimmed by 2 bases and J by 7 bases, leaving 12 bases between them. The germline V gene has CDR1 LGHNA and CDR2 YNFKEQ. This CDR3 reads CASSQLQGVEQYF. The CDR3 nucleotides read TGTGCCAGCAGCCAATTACAGGGAGTTGAGCAGTACTTC.

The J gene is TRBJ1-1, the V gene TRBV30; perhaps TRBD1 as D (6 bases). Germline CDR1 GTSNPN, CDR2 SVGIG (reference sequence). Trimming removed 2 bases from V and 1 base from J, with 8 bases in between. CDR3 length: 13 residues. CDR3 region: CAWSRTANTEAFF. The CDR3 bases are TGTGCCTGGAGTAGGACAGCGAACACTGAAGCTTTCTTT.

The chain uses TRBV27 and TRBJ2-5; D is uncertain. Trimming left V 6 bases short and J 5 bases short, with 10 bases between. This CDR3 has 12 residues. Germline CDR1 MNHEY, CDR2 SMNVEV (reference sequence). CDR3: CASRGVGETQYF. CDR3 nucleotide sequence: TGTGCCAGCAGAGGAGTTGGGGAGACCCAGTACTTC.

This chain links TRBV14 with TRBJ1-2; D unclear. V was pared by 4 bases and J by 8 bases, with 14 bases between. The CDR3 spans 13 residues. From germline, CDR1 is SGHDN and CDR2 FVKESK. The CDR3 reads CASSLVAHLGYTF. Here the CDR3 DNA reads TGTGCCAGCAGCCTCGTCGCCCATCTCGGCTACACCTTC.

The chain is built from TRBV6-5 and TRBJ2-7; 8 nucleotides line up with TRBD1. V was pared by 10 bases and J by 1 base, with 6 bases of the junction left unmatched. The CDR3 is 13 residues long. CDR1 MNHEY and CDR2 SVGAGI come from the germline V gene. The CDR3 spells CATWTGNSYEQYF. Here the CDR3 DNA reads TGTGCCACCTGGACAGGGAATTCCTACGAGCAGTACTTC.

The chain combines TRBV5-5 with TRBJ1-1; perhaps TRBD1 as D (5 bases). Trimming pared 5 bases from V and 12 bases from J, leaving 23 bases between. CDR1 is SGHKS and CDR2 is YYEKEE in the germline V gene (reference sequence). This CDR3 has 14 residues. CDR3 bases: TGTGCCAGCAGTGAAGAGGGGAAGGGTCCTCATACTTTCTTT. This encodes CASSEEGKGPHTFF.

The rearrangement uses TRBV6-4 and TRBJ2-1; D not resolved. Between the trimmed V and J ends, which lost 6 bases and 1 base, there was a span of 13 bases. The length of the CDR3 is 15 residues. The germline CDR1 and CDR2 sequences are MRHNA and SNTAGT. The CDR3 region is CASSLVGGSYNEQFF. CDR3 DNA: TGTGCCAGCAGCTTGGTGGGTGGGTCCTACAATGAGCAGTTCTTC.

DNA for the CDR3: TGTGCCAGCAGCCCACGAGCGGGAGCAGGTGAGCAGTACTTC. Translated: CASSPRAGAGEQYF. This chain connects TRBV9 to TRBJ2-7, with 8 nucleotides matching TRBD2. The CDR3 runs 14 residues. The J segment lost 7 bases and the V segment lost 4 bases, leaving 10 bases of the junction unmatched. Germline values: CDR1 SGDLS, CDR2 YYNGEE.

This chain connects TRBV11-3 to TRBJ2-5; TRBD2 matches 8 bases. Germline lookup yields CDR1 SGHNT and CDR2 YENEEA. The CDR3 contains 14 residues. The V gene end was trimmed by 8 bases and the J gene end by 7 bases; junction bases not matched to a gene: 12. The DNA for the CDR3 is TGTGCCAGCGGGAGTACTAGCGGTGGAGGGACCCAGTACTTC. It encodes CASGSTSGGGTQYF.

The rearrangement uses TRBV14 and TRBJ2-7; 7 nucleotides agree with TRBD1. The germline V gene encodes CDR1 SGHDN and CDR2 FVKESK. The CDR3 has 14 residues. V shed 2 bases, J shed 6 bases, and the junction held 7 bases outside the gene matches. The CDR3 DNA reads TGTGCCAGCAGCCAACGGTGGACAGGTTCCGAGCAGTACTTC. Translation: CASSQRWTGSEQYF.

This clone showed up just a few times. The CDR3, as DNA: TGTGCCAGCATCCGGACAGGGGGAGGCAATGAGCAGTTCTTC. Translating gives CASIRTGGGNEQFF. The genes are TRBV2 and TRBJ2-1, with 10 bases lining up with TRBD1. The CDR3 contains 14 residues. The J segment lost 6 bases and the V segment lost 7 bases, leaving 6 bases of the junction unmatched. Germline CDR1 reads SNHLY; CDR2 reads FYNNEI.

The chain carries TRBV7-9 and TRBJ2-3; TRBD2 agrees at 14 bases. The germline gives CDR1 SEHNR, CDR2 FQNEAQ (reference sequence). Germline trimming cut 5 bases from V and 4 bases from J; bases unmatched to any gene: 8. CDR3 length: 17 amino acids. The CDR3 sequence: CASSPWGLAGDPDTQYF. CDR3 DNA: TGTGCCAGCAGCCCCTGGGGACTAGCGGGGGACCCAGATACGCAGTATTTT.

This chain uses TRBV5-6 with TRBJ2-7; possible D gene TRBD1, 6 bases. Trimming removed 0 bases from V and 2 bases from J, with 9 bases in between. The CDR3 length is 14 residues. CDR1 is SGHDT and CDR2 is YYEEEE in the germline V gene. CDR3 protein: CASSLGWGPYEQYF. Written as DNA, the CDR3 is TGTGCCAGCAGCTTGGGCTGGGGGCCCTACGAGCAGTACTTC.

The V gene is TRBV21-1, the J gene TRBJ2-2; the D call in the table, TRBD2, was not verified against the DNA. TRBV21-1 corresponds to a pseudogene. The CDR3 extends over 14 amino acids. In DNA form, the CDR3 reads TGTGCCAGCAGCAAAGGCGGGGAGACCGGGGAGCTGTTTTTT. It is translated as CASSKGGETGELFF.

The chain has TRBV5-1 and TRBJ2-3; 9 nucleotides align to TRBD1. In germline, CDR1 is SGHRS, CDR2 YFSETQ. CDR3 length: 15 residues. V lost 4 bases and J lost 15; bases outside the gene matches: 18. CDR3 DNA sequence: TGCGCCAGCAGCGAAACAGGGGGCTCAACACTCCTGCCTTATTTT. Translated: CASSETGGSTLLPYF.

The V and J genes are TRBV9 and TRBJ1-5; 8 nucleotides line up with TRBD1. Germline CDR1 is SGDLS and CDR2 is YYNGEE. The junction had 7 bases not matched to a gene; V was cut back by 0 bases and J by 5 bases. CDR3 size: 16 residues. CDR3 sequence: CASSVGGQGADQPQHF. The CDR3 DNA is TGTGCCAGCAGCGTAGGAGGGCAGGGGGCCGATCAGCCCCAGCATTTT.